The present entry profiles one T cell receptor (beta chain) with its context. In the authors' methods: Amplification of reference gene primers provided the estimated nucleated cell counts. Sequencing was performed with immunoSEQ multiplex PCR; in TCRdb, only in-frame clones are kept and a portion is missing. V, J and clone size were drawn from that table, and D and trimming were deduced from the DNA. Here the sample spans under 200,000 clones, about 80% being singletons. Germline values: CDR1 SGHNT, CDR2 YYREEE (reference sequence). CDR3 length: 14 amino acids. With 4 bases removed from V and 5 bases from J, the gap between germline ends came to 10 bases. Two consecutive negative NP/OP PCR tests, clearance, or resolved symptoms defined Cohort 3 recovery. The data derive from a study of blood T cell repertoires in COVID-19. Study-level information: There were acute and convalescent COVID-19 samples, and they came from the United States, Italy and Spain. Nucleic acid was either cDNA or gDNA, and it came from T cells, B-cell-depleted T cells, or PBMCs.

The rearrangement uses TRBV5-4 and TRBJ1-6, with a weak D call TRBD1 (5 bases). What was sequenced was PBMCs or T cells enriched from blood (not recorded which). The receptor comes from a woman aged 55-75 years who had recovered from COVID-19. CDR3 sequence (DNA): TGTGCCAGCAGCCCGGACATGAATAATTCACCCCTCCACTTT. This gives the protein CASSPDMNNSPLHF. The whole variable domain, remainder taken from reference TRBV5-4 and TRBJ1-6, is ETGVTQSPTHLIKTRGQQVTLRCSSQSGHNTVSWYQQALGQGPQFIFQYYREEENGRGNFPPRFSGLQFPNYSSELNVNALELDDSALYLCASSPDMNNSPLHFGNGTRLTVT.